The subject of this entry is one TCR beta chain. The antigen remains unidentified. This sample is drawn from a study of T cells after yellow fever vaccination. Study as a whole: The fractions with low cell numbers were processed using SMART-Seq v4 Ultra Low Input. Whole-study findings and limits: Post-booster repertoires again held most primary-vaccination clones (about 95% CD4, about 90% CD8).

TCR cDNA, made by 5'RACE template switching, carried an added universal primer site and UMIs. TCRdb passed the 5' RACE reads through MiXCR, listing each CDR3 protein once. The data contain about 550,000 distinct CDR3 sequences, approximately 21% of them singletons. CDR1 and CDR2 (germline): SGHNT, YENEEA. The CDR3 has 13 amino acids. The germline V and J ends were trimmed by 8 bases and 0 bases, with 8 bases remaining between them. Material: PBMCs, obtained 15 days after the yellow fever booster vaccination. The source of this sequence is a man aged 25 to 40 who received the YFV17D yellow fever vaccine. V is TRBV11-3 and J is TRBJ2-1, with no clear D. As DNA, the CDR3 is TGTGCCAGCGCCCGGAGCTCCTACAATGAGCAGTTCTTC. This sequence encodes CASARSSYNEQFF.